This T cell receptor (beta chain) appears in the sequencing data of a study of blood T cell repertoires in COVID-19. Across the study: Samples representing acute and convalescent COVID-19 were sourced from the United States, Italy and Spain.

For this clone: This sample includes further DNA sequences coding for the same CDR3.

Profiling relied on immunoSEQ multiplex PCR, and the TCRdb table lists in-frame clones only, not all of them. The sample yields 650,000 to 800,000 clones, about 90% seen once. From germline, CDR1 is SGHRS and CDR2 YFSETQ. Between the trimmed V and J ends, which lost 0 bases and 1 base, there was a span of 7 bases. CDR3 size: 14 residues. The chain links TRBV5-1 to TRBJ1-1; no clear D. This TCR was recovered from a woman younger than 30 with acute or convalescent COVID-19. Sequenced: peripheral blood. The CDR3 sequence: CASSLVPGNTEAFF. CDR3 DNA: TGCGCCAGCAGCTTGGTTCCGGGGAACACTGAAGCTTTCTTT.